Below, 32 T cell receptor beta chains from the same sample are listed, as sequenced in a study of blood T cell repertoires in COVID-19. Assay: immunoSEQ multiplex PCR; the TCRdb copy retains only in-frame clones and omits some. The table lists around 190,000 clones, 88% of them singletons. The sequenced material came from peripheral blood. The receptors originated from a man aged 45-60 years with COVID-19, enrolled during active disease.

This rearrangement joins TRBV12-5 to TRBJ2-1; no definite D call. V lost 1 base, J lost 7 bases, and 8 bases lay in between. This CDR3 spans 13 amino acids. Per germline, CDR1 LGHNT and CDR2 FRNRAP. CDR3 residues: CASGLALVNEQFF. The CDR3 bases are TGTGCTAGTGGTTTGGCCTTAGTTAATGAGCAGTTCTTC.

The chain recombines TRBV19 with TRBJ2-3, with 11 bases that match TRBD2. Germline V gene sequence: CDR1 LNHDA, CDR2 SQIVND (reference sequence). The CDR3 is 19 residues long. V shed 2 bases and J 4 bases; nucleotides not matched to a gene: 14. The CDR3 region is CASSIPLSGTSGKSDTQYF. DNA for the CDR3: TGTGCCAGTAGTATACCTCTTTCGGGGACTAGCGGAAAATCAGATACGCAGTATTTT.

The chain uses TRBV7-3 and TRBJ2-1, with D tentatively TRBD1 (5 bases). This CDR3 is 15 amino acids long. Trimming pared 6 bases from V and 0 bases from J, leaving 12 bases between. Germline CDR1 reads SGHTA; CDR2 reads FQGTGA. The CDR3 sequence is CASSQGHRSYNEQFF. The CDR3 coding sequence is TGTGCCAGCAGTCAAGGACACCGCTCCTACAATGAGCAGTTCTTC.

Written as DNA, the CDR3 is TGTGCCAGCAGATCCCCGACAGGGGGGGATCAAAAACTGTTTTTT. This sequence encodes CASRSPTGGDQKLFF. This chain uses TRBV2 with TRBJ1-4; TRBD1 matches 9 bases. V lost 6 bases to trimming and J lost 9 bases; unmatched junction nucleotides: 11. The CDR3 is 15 amino acids. Germline-derived CDR1 and CDR2 are SNHLY and FYNNEI.

This chain uses TRBV19 with TRBJ1-4; no clear D gene. V was shortened by 3 bases and J by 8 bases, with 10 bases between the two germline ends. The CDR3 sequence is 13 residues long. Germline V CDR1 and CDR2: LNHDA, SQIVND (reference sequence). The CDR3 is CASSIRGGEKLFF. DNA for the CDR3: TGTGCCAGTAGTATCCGGGGAGGGGAAAAACTGTTTTTT.

The chain joins TRBV30 to TRBJ2-5; TRBD1 is a possible D gene (5 bases). The CDR3 is 14 amino acids. CDR1 is GTSNPN, CDR2 SVGIG, per germline (reference sequence). The V gene lost 3 bases and the J gene lost 4 bases, with 15 bases spanning the gap. The CDR3, as DNA: TGTGCCTGGAGGGGCGGAAGGGGTGGAGAGACCCAGTACTTC. Protein sequence: CAWRGGRGGETQYF.

The V and J genes are TRBV18 and TRBJ1-1; 10 bases are a match to TRBD1. Germline CDR1 is KGHSH and CDR2 is LQKENI. The CDR3 covers 12 residues. Trimming at V came to 3 bases and at J to 10 bases, leaving 2 bases not matched to a gene. CDR3 in DNA: TGTGCCAGCTCACCGACAGGGGGCCCAGCTTTCTTT. It encodes CASSPTGGPAFF.

This chain connects TRBV2 to TRBJ2-1; maybe TRBD2 (6 bases). The CDR3 consists of 14 residues. The germline CDR1 and CDR2 sequences are SNHLY and FYNNEI. The germline V and J ends were trimmed by 6 bases and 5 bases, with 14 bases remaining between them. This CDR3 reads CASRGGTGNNEQFF. The CDR3 nucleotides read TGTGCCAGCAGGGGCGGGACTGGTAACAATGAGCAGTTCTTC.

This chain joins TRBV6-1 and TRBJ1-6; D is unresolved. The CDR3 spans 11 residues. The V end lost 3 bases, the J end lost 11 bases, and 5 bases lay between the germline ends. The V gene's germline CDR1 is MNHNS and CDR2 SASEGT. The CDR3 region has the DNA TGTGCCAGCAGTGAGACTGCACCCCTCCACTTT. Its translation: CASSETAPLHF.

This chain connects TRBV5-5 to TRBJ1-4; 9 nucleotides agree with TRBD1. Germline V lookup: CDR1 SGHKS, CDR2 YYEKEE (reference sequence). The CDR3 consists of 16 residues. V lost 3 bases to trimming and J lost 5 bases; unmatched junction nucleotides: 8. The CDR3 DNA sequence: TGTGCCAGCAGCTGGGGACAGGGAGTCCTAAATGAAAAACTGTTTTTT. Protein: CASSWGQGVLNEKLFF.

The rearrangement links TRBV18 to TRBJ2-6, with 8 bases fitting TRBD2. This CDR3 has 20 residues. V trimming: 5 bases; J trimming: 1 base; junction bases outside the gene matches: 16. Germline CDR1 and CDR2: KGHSH and LQKENI. The CDR3 is CASSALALGGGTSGANVLTF. The CDR3 bases are TGTGCCAGCTCAGCACTGGCGTTAGGCGGGGGGACTTCTGGGGCCAACGTCCTGACTTTC. The variable domain in full, completed from reference TRBV18 and TRBJ2-6, reads NAGVMQNPRHLVRRRGQEARLRCSPMKGHSHVYWYRQLPEEGLKFMVYLQKENIIDESGMPKERFSAEFPKEGPSILRIQQVVRGDSAAYFCASSALALGGGTSGANVLTFGAGSRLTVL.

This clone was observed once. CDR3 DNA: TGTGCCAGCAAAAAAGTACCGGGGACAACTAATGAAAAACTGTTTTTT. Translating it yields CASKKVPGTTNEKLFF. This sequence joins TRBV2 and TRBJ1-4; no clear D. This CDR3 is 16 amino acids long. V was shortened by 7 bases and J by 0 bases, with 15 bases between the two germline ends. Germline CDR1 reads SNHLY; CDR2 reads FYNNEI. The variable domain in full, with the rest retrieved from reference TRBV2 and TRBJ1-4, is EPEVTQTPSHQVTQMGQEVILRCVPISNHLYFYWYRQILGQKVEFLVSFYNNEISEKSEIFDDQFSVERPDGSNFTLKIRSTKLEDSAMYFCASKKVPGTTNEKLFFGSGTQLSVL.

V usage is TRBV19 and J usage is TRBJ2-5; D ambiguous. The CDR3 sequence is 14 residues long. CDR1 is LNHDA, CDR2 SQIVND, per germline (reference sequence). V lost 6 bases and J lost 4, with 15 bases in between. In DNA form, the CDR3 reads TGTGCCAGTAGGTTATCGGGTCTCGGAGAGACCCAGTACTTC. Protein product: CASRLSGLGETQYF.

This clone was counted at least ten times. V and J are TRBV28 and TRBJ1-2; 9 positions match TRBD1. The germline gives CDR1 MDHEN, CDR2 SYDVKM. This CDR3 has 13 amino acids. V was clipped by 10 bases and J by 0 bases; unmatched bases: 3. The CDR3 is CATTGGANYGYTF. CDR3 nucleotides: TGTGCCACCACAGGGGGCGCTAACTATGGCTACACCTTC.

Here the CDR3 reads CASSLTVASTDTQYF. The CDR3 coding sequence is TGTGCCAGCAGTTTAACAGTCGCCTCCACAGATACGCAGTATTTT. The chain recombines TRBV27 with TRBJ2-3; unclear D gene. Looked up from germline, CDR1 is MNHEY and CDR2 is SMNVEV (reference sequence). V was shortened by 2 bases and J by 2 bases, with 11 bases between the two germline ends. The CDR3 contains 15 residues.

The sample holds one count of this clone. The gene calls are TRBV5-4 and TRBJ1-4, with a possible D match to TRBD1 (5 bases). Per the germline V gene, CDR1 is SGHNT and CDR2 is YYREEE (reference sequence). V gave up 0 bases and J gave up 5 bases, with 5 bases separating them. The CDR3 has 13 amino acids. The CDR3 nucleotides are TGTGCCAGCAGCTTGGCAGGGAATGAAAAACTGTTTTTT. It translates to CASSLAGNEKLFF.

This clone was found once. The V call is TRBV21-1, the J call TRBJ1-5; no DNA check was done on the table's D call, TRBD1. TRBV21-1 is a pseudogene locus. This CDR3 has 14 residues. CDR3 DNA: TGTGCCAGCTCAAGGGGGCAGGTTCATCAGCCCCAGCATTTT. Translation gives CASSRGQVHQPQHF.

This sequence joins TRBV30 and TRBJ2-1; 13 positions match TRBD2. The V segment lost 8 bases and the J segment 7 bases; nucleotides outside the gene matches: 5. The CDR3 has 13 amino acids. The germline V gene has CDR1 GTSNPN and CDR2 SVGIG (reference sequence). The CDR3 DNA follows: TGTGCCCTAGGACTAGCGGGAGATAATGAGCAGTTCTTC. Encoded protein: CALGLAGDNEQFF.

The gene calls are TRBV5-8 and TRBJ1-1; TRBD1 matches 7 bases. The CDR3 is 11 amino acids. The junction had 4 bases not matched to a gene; V was cut back by 2 bases and J by 12 bases. The germline V gene has CDR1 SGHTS and CDR2 YDEGEE. DNA for the CDR3: TGTGCCAGCAGCTTACAGGGGAGGTCTTTCTTT. The encoded protein is CASSLQGRSFF.

This clone showed up just a few times. J is TRBJ2-1 and V is TRBV24-1; 9 nucleotides line up with TRBD2. With 3 bases clipped from V and 4 bases from J, the junction kept 6 bases outside the gene matches. This CDR3 contains 16 residues. Germline V gives CDR1 KGHDR, CDR2 SFDVKD. This CDR3 reads CATSDRVAGAYNEQFF. CDR3 in DNA: TGTGCCACCAGTGATCGAGTAGCGGGGGCGTACAATGAGCAGTTCTTC.

The chain is built from TRBV9 and TRBJ1-4; D is unclear. The CDR3 loop spans 15 amino acids. With 0 bases removed from V and 8 bases from J, the gap between germline ends came to 14 bases. In germline, CDR1 is SGDLS, CDR2 YYNGEE. CDR3: CASSVGEGRGEKLFF. CDR3 sequence (DNA): TGTGCCAGCAGCGTAGGAGAGGGCCGGGGAGAAAAACTGTTTTTT.

The chain couples TRBV6-2 or TRBV6-3 to TRBJ1-2; D ambiguous. With 3 bases removed from V and 3 bases from J, the gap between germline ends came to 8 bases. This CDR3 is built from 13 residues. Germline CDR1 MNHEY, CDR2 SVGEGT. The CDR3: CASSYEVDYGYTF. DNA of the CDR3: TGTGCCAGCAGTTATGAGGTTGACTATGGCTACACCTTC.

This clone was seen only once. The rearrangement joins TRBV4-3 to TRBJ2-3; 8 nucleotides line up with TRBD1. Germline CDR1 reads LGHNA; CDR2 reads YSLEER. After removal of 6 bases from V and 2 bases from J, the junction contained 13 bases not matched to a gene. There are 17 residues in the CDR3. Here the CDR3 DNA reads TGCGCCAGCAGTCAAAACGCCGCAGGGGGCCTCACAGATACGCAGTATTTT. As protein: CASSQNAAGGLTDTQYF.

This clone was found once. This chain connects TRBV21-1 to TRBJ2-3; no check of the table's D call, TRBD1, against the DNA was made. TRBV21-1 is annotated as a pseudogene. The CDR3 loop spans 18 amino acids. DNA for the CDR3: TGTGCCAGCAGCCCCCCACGATGGAAGGGGGCTTGCACAGATACGCAGTATTTT. Translating it yields CASSPPRWKGACTDTQYF.

The V and J genes are TRBV5-1 and TRBJ1-2; 9 bases are shared with TRBD1. This CDR3 is built from 14 residues. Germline CDR1 and CDR2: SGHRS and YFSETQ. V gave up 7 bases and J gave up 8 bases; unmatched junction bases: 12. The DNA for the CDR3 is TGCGCCAGCGTACAGGGGGCCGGGCTTGGCGGCTACACCTTC. Its protein product is CASVQGAGLGGYTF. Full variable domain (outside the CDR3, taken from reference TRBV5-1 and TRBJ1-2): KAGVTQTPRYLIKTRGQQVTLSCSPISGHRSVSWYQQTPGQGLQFLFEYFSETQRNKGNFPGRFSGRQFSNSRSEMNVSTLELGDSALYLCASVQGAGLGGYTFGSGTRLTVV.

The chain joins TRBV7-8 to TRBJ1-4, with D tentatively TRBD1 (6 bases). V was cut by 0 bases and J by 3 bases, with 14 bases left in between. CDR3 length: 17 residues. CDR1 is SGHVS and CDR2 is FQNEAQ in the germline V gene. The CDR3 loop is CASSLAPYGGSNEKLFF. The DNA of the CDR3 is TGTGCCAGCAGCTTAGCCCCGTATGGGGGCTCTAATGAAAAACTGTTTTTT.

The chain employs TRBV4-2 and TRBJ2-3; 8 bases line up with TRBD1. The CDR3 is made up of 15 amino acids. Germline lookup yields CDR1 LGHNA and CDR2 YNFKEQ. The trim removed 1 base at V and 5 bases at J, leaving 5 bases unmatched. The CDR3 protein is CASSQGQGAGDTQYF. The CDR3 DNA reads as TGTGCCAGCAGCCAAGGGCAGGGGGCGGGAGATACGCAGTATTTT.

The rearrangement links TRBV29-1 to TRBJ2-1, with unresolved D. The length of the CDR3 is 12 residues. CDR1 is SQVTM and CDR2 is ANQGSEA in the germline V gene. Here the CDR3 reads CSHAGGTGEQFF. In DNA form, the CDR3 reads TGCAGTCACGCCGGCGGAACCGGGGAGCAGTTCTTC.

The chain has TRBV19 and TRBJ2-3, with D possibly being TRBD1 (6 bases). Germline V gene data show CDR1 as LNHDA and CDR2 as SQIVND (reference sequence). The V gene lost 6 bases and the J gene lost 2 bases, with 9 bases spanning the gap. The length of the CDR3 is 13 residues. The CDR3 is CASRRQDTDTQYF. In DNA, the CDR3 is TGTGCCAGTAGGAGACAGGACACAGATACGCAGTATTTT.

This clone was counted a few times. J is TRBJ2-2 and V is TRBV7-2; 7 bases match TRBD2. This CDR3 comprises 17 residues. CDR1 and CDR2 from the germline V gene are SGHTA and FQGNSA. Trimming at V came to 4 bases and at J to 4 bases, leaving 12 bases not matched to a gene. The CDR3 region has the DNA TGTGCCAGCAGCTCCAGGGTGTCTAGCGGTCTCACCGGGGAGCTGTTTTTT. This codes for CASSSRVSSGLTGELFF.

This rearrangement joins TRBV7-9 to TRBJ2-7; TRBD1 aligns across 10 bases. V shed 1 base, J shed 5 bases, and the junction held 8 bases outside the gene matches. The CDR3 covers 16 residues. In germline, CDR1 is SEHNR, CDR2 FQNEAQ (reference sequence). DNA of the CDR3: TGTGCCAGCAGCTTAGGGCATGGGACAGGGGCCAACGAGCAGTACTTC. This codes for CASSLGHGTGANEQYF.

The chain is built from TRBV7-3 and TRBJ2-3; D is perhaps TRBD1 (5 bases). Germline V gene data show CDR1 as SGHTA and CDR2 as FQGTGA. CDR3 length: 14 residues. V lost 2 bases and J 2 bases, leaving 8 bases between the germline ends. The CDR3 sequence: CASSLWGSTDTQYF. For the CDR3, the DNA is TGTGCCAGCAGCTTATGGGGCTCCACAGATACGCAGTATTTT.